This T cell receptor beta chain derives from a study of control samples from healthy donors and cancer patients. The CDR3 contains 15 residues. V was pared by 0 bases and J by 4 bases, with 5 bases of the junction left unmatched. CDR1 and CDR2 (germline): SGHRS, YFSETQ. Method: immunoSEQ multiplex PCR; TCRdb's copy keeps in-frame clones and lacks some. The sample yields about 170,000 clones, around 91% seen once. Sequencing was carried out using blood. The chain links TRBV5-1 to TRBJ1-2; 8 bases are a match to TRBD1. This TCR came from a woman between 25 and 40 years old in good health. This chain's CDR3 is CASSLGQGLFYGYTF. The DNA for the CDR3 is TGCGCCAGCAGCTTGGGACAGGGGCTATTCTATGGCTACACCTTC.